Detailed here is one T cell receptor (beta chain). The data originate from a study of blood T cell repertoires in COVID-19. Study-wide background: The samples span acute and convalescent COVID-19 from the United States, Italy and Spain.

The length of the CDR3 is 16 residues. With 5 bases removed from V and 3 bases from J, the gap between germline ends came to 19 bases. CDR1 and CDR2 from the germline V gene are MNHEY and SVGEGT. Here immunoSEQ multiplex PCR was the method, and the copy in TCRdb shows in-frame clones only, minus some. The sample carries 150,000 to 200,000 clones, more than 75% recorded once. The chain employs TRBV6-2 or TRBV6-3 and TRBJ1-2; D is uncertain. Sequenced material: peripheral blood. The source of this sequence is a human donor in a cohort sampled during active COVID-19. The CDR3 DNA reads as TGTGCCAGCAGTCTGCTGAGTGTCCGAAACTACTATGGCTACACCTTC. This encodes CASSLLSVRNYYGYTF.